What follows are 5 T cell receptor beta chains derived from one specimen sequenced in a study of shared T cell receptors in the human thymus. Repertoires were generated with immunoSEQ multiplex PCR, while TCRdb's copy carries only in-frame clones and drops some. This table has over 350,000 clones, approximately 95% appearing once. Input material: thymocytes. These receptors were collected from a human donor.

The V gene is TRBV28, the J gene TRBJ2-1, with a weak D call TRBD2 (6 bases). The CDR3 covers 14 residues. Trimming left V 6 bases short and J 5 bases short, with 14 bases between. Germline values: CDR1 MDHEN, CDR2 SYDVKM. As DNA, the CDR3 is TGTGCCAGCAGGAATGCGGGACTCAACAATGAGCAGTTCTTC. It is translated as CASRNAGLNNEQFF.

This chain's CDR3 is CAISGGQGAHEQYF. CDR3 nucleotide sequence: TGTGCCATCAGTGGCGGACAGGGGGCGCATGAGCAGTACTTC. The chain recombines TRBV10-3 with TRBJ2-7, with 11 bases lining up with TRBD1. The V gene's germline CDR1 is ENHRY and CDR2 SYGVKD. This CDR3 region has 14 residues. Trimming cost V 4 bases and J 7 bases; bases outside gene matches: 6.

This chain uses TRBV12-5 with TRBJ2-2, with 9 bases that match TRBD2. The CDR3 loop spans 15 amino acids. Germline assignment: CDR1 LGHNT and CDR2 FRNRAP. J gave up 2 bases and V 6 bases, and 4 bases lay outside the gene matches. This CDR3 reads CASGRLADNTGELFF. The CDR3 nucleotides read TGTGCTAGTGGACGACTAGCGGATAACACCGGGGAGCTGTTTTTT.

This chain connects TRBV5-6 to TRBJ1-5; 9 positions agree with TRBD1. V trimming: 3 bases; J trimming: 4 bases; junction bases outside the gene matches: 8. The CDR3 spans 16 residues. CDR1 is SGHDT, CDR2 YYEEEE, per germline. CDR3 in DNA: TGTGCCAGCAGCTACATGACAGGGGGGAATAATCAGCCCCAGCATTTT. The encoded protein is CASSYMTGGNNQPQHF.

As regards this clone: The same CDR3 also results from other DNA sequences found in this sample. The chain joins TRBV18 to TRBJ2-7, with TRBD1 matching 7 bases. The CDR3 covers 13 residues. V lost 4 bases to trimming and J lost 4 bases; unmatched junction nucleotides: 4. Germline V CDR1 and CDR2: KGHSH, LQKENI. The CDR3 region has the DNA TGTGCCAGCTCACAGGGGGCAGGGTACGAGCAGTACTTC. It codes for CASSQGAGYEQYF.